This T cell receptor beta chain stems from a study of T-cell memory formation after mild COVID-19. Study-level points and caveats: Among CD4+ contracting clones, most were CM and EM, and CD8+ ones EMRA. Pre-infection memory contained some responding clones, which suggested that cross-reactive memory had joined. Nothing showed for sure that second-wave clones peaking on day 37 were SARS-CoV-2 specific.

TCRdb redid the calling of the 5' RACE reads with MiXCR, one entry per CDR3 protein. The table includes under 400,000 distinct CDR3 sequences, about 21% detected once. Germline-derived CDR1 and CDR2 are KGHDR and SFDVKD. Deletions cut 4 bases from V and 5 bases from J, with 11 bases between. The CDR3 consists of 14 residues. As for this clonotype: Its specificity is unknown.

This chain links TRBV24-1 with TRBJ1-5; perhaps TRBD1 as D (5 bases). The sequence came from an adult woman who had mild COVID-19 (a few samples of this study predate the infection). Cell type and time point are not known. The sample consisted of PBMCs or a T cell subset sorted from them (not recorded which). In DNA form, the CDR3 reads TGTGCCACCAGTGACCGGGACTGGGATCAGCCCCAGCATTTT. This gives the protein CATSDRDWDQPQHF.